Detailed here is one T cell receptor beta chain. Its antigen is not yet known. Qualities for individual bases were not recorded, and no much larger clone is one base off. The immunoSEQ Assay, a bias-controlled multiplex PCR, was used to amplify TCRbeta CDR3 regions from genomic DNA. The published analysis was carried out like this. The number of nucleated cells in each sample was estimated by amplification of reference gene primers within the assay. Sequence reads were collapsed and filtered to measure the absolute abundance of every unique TCRbeta CDR3 rearrangement. Productive Simpson clonality was computed per sample as the square root of Simpson's diversity index over productive rearrangements. Drawn from immuneACCESS, this table holds only the in-frame rearrangements with V and J called that TCRdb kept. Clones are partly lost; checked studies trace under half to an unresolved V gene and leave the rest unexplained. That table furnishes V, J and clone size, whereas the DNA furnished D and trimming. The sample table holds about 240,000 clones, of which roughly 85% were seen once. Of the sample, roughly 3.3% is held by the ten largest clones.

Each collaborating institution followed its own protocols to collect whole blood in K2EDTA tubes. For TCRbeta analysis, collaborator samples were shipped as frozen whole blood, as isolated PBMCs, or as DNA extracted from either sample type. The data are from a study of blood T cell repertoires in COVID-19 (dated by TCRdb to about 2020). About the full investigation: Collaborator samples came from the United States, Italy and Spain and covered acute and convalescent phases of COVID-19. The prospective study material was composed of cDNA or gDNA derived from T cells, B-cell-depleted T cells, or PBMCs. Subjects who had been exposed to COVID-19, were actively infected with it, or had recovered from it provided the deeply sampled blood TCRbeta repertoires that made up the dataset. A freely available public database, intended as a resource for researchers studying the immune response to SARS-CoV-2, is where the repertoires were released. Samples were obtained from the ongoing ImmuneRACE study (first 160 participants) and from 1,200 or so subjects provided by 6 global collaborators. Nearly every sample came with metadata listing a de-identified subject ID, COVID-19 status, age in years and sex. Where available, HLA class I and class II types were taken from metadata supplied by the sample provider and were not determined by assay-based typing. Broader findings and caveats from the paper: Clinical and demographic metadata were provided uncurated, with the amount varying by source and participant.

V is trimmed back by 5 bases and J by 3 bases, and the junction contains 10 bases that no gene match accounts for. Including the terminal cysteine and phenylalanine, the CDR3 comprises 16 residues. Left in the record is the CDR3 DNA by itself, 48 bases read in frame from the first base. The germline V gene yields SGHTA for CDR1 and FQGNSA for CDR2. The chain was built from TRBV7-2 and TRBJ2-3; a stretch of 8 junction bases matches TRBD2. The clonotype was recovered from a woman aged 18-29 years with acute or convalescent COVID-19. Sequencing used peripheral blood. The CDR3 in this case is CASSAGTRGVTDTQYF. The nucleotide sequence reads TGTGCCAGCAGCGCCGGGACTAGAGGTGTGACAGATACGCAGTATTTT.